Below are 16 T cell receptor beta chains sequenced from a single sample in a study of blood T cells in healthy people across ages. A J-beta primer mix and a sample-barcoded 5' primer were used in a second PCR of roughly 7 to 12 cycles. TCRdb re-called the 5' RACE reads through MiXCR, storing one row per CDR3 protein. The sample has hundreds of thousands of distinct CDR3 sequences, around 48% seen once; the top ten hold roughly 24%. Sequenced sample: blood. Receptors were obtained from a man older than 75 in good health.

Notes on this clonotype: This could be a read error, since a much larger clone is one nucleotide away. The chain recombines TRBV6-5 with TRBJ2-7; D gene unclear. TRBJ2-5 matches the DNA end more closely, so the J call is doubtful. Germline loops: CDR1 MNHEY, CDR2 SVGAGI. The length of the CDR3 is 16 residues. CDR3 coding DNA: TGTGCCAGCAGTTACTCGAGACCGTGGGGTGGAGAGACCCAGTACTTC. It specifies CASSYSRPWGGETQYF.

This clonotype has more than one count but fewer than ten. The CDR3 DNA reads as TGCAGTGCTAGAGAACGTGCAGTGGGCGAGCAGTACTTC. This gives the protein CSARERAVGEQYF. V usage is TRBV20-1 and J usage is TRBJ2-7; D not resolved. Germline lookup yields CDR1 DFQATT and CDR2 SNEGSKA (reference sequence). This CDR3 region has 13 residues. Trimming took 0 bases from V and 6 from J, leaving 12 bases between them.

This clonotype was detected only a few times. The genes are TRBV29-1 and TRBJ2-7; no reliable D call. The V and J ends lost 5 bases and 4 bases respectively, with 12 bases between them. The germline CDR1 and CDR2 sequences are SQVTM and ANQGSEA. The CDR3 totals 12 residues. CDR3 sequence (DNA): TGCAGCGTTATGACGGTTCCATACGAGCAGTACTTC. Translating it yields CSVMTVPYEQYF.

CDR3 region: CASSPWEGGLIEQFF. The CDR3 nucleotides are TGTGCCAGCAGTCCCTGGGAGGGGGGCCTTATAGAGCAGTTCTTC. The gene calls are TRBV27 and TRBJ2-1, with D maybe TRBD2 (7 bases). The V gene lost 5 bases and the J gene lost 10 bases, with 21 bases spanning the gap. Looked up from germline, CDR1 is MNHEY and CDR2 is SMNVEV (reference sequence). This CDR3 has 15 residues.

This sequence joins TRBV11-2 and TRBJ2-7, with D perhaps TRBD2 (5 bases). Germline CDR1 SGHAT, CDR2 FQNNGV. The CDR3 runs 12 residues. Trimming took off 4 bases at V and 7 bases at J, with 11 bases between the two ends. CDR3 amino acids: CASSSQRNEQYF. The CDR3 DNA sequence: TGTGCCAGCAGCTCACAGCGGAATGAGCAGTACTTC.

The rearrangement joins TRBV4-3 to TRBJ2-1, with a weak D call TRBD2 (6 bases). The CDR3 spans 15 residues. CDR1 and CDR2 (germline): LGHNA, YSLEER. The V gene lost 3 bases and the J gene lost 10 bases, with 19 bases spanning the gap. CDR3 sequence reads: CASSQSRGGTYEQFF. The DNA of the CDR3 is TGCGCCAGCAGCCAGTCACGCGGCGGGACTTACGAGCAGTTCTTC.

The chain employs TRBV7-2 and TRBJ2-7; D is perhaps TRBD1 or TRBD2 (6 bases each). Between the trimmed V and J ends, which lost 5 bases and 3 bases, there was a span of 14 bases. In germline, CDR1 is SGHTA, CDR2 FQGNSA. CDR3 size: 14 residues. The DNA for the CDR3 is TGTGCCAGCAGCCTAGGGGGGTATTTCTACGAGCAGTACTTC. Protein product: CASSLGGYFYEQYF. The entire variable domain, with the rest obtained from reference TRBV7-2 and TRBJ2-7, is as follows: GAGVSQSPSNKVTEKGKDVELRCDPISGHTALYWYRQSLGQGLEFLIYFQGNSAPDKSGLPSDRFSAERTGGSVSTLTIQRTQQEDSAVYLCASSLGGYFYEQYFGPGTRLTVT.

V usage is TRBV12-3 or TRBV12-4 and J usage is TRBJ1-2, with 8 bases that match TRBD1. This CDR3 region has 16 residues. V gave up 3 bases and J gave up 3 bases; unmatched junction bases: 9. In DNA, the CDR3 is TGTGCCAGCAGTTTTTTACGGACAGGGAATGACTATGGCTACACCTTC. This translates into CASSFLRTGNDYGYTF.

This clonotype was counted between two and nine times. The chain employs TRBV4-2 and TRBJ2-3; D call uncertain. Germline CDR1 and CDR2: LGHNA and YNFKEQ. V lost 3 bases and J 6 bases, leaving 10 bases between the germline ends. The CDR3 is made up of 13 amino acids. In nucleotides, the CDR3 is TGTGCCAGCAGCCAGGTACTCCACGATACGCAGTATTTT. Translation: CASSQVLHDTQYF.

The sample holds many counts of this clonotype. The CDR3 sequence is CSVEGDISVSDTQYF. The CDR3 DNA follows: TGCAGCGTTGAAGGGGACATCTCTGTTTCGGATACGCAGTATTTT. The rearrangement uses TRBV29-1 and TRBJ2-3; D perhaps matches TRBD1 (6 bases). Trimming took 1 base from V and 6 from J, leaving 17 bases between them. This CDR3 has 15 residues. Germline assignment: CDR1 SQVTM and CDR2 ANQGSEA.

This clonotype came up a few times. The CDR3 DNA reads as TGTGCCAGCAGTTTGACTATGCTCTCCTACGAGCAGTACTTC. As protein: CASSLTMLSYEQYF. The chain recombines TRBV27 with TRBJ2-7; possibly TRBD2 for D (5 bases). Germline CDR1 is MNHEY and CDR2 is SMNVEV (reference sequence). The CDR3 spans 14 residues. Deletions cut 3 bases from V and 0 bases from J, with 9 bases between.

The V gene is TRBV4-3, the J gene TRBJ1-4, with a possible D match to TRBD1 (5 bases). With 4 bases removed from V and 1 base from J, the gap between germline ends came to 10 bases. The CDR3 has 15 residues. CDR1 and CDR2 (germline): LGHNA, YSLEER. The CDR3 reads CASSLRGGTNEKLFF. The CDR3 DNA reads TGCGCCAGCAGCCTCCGCGGGGGAACTAATGAAAAACTGTTTTTT.

This clonotype was counted ten times or more. This chain connects TRBV6-5 to TRBJ2-7; either TRBD1 or TRBD2 may fit D (5 bases each). V lost 5 bases and J lost 4, with 15 bases in between. Germline V lookup: CDR1 MNHEY, CDR2 SVGAGI. This CDR3 is 14 amino acids long. CDR3 amino acids: CASSARDLRYEQYF. In DNA form, the CDR3 reads TGTGCCAGCAGTGCACGGGACCTCCGGTACGAGCAGTACTTC.

J is TRBJ2-1 and V is TRBV14; a possible D gene is TRBD2 (6 bases). Germline V lookup: CDR1 SGHDN, CDR2 FVKESK. V lost 5 bases and J lost 12, with 11 bases in between. The CDR3 contains 11 residues. As DNA, the CDR3 is TGTGCCAGCAGCTCCCGGGGGTGGCAGTTCTTC. Encoded protein: CASSSRGWQFF. The whole variable domain, filled in from reference TRBV14 and TRBJ2-1, reads EAGVTQFPSHSVIEKGQTVTLRCDPISGHDNLYWYRRVMGKEIKFLLHFVKESKQDESGMPNNRFLAERTGGTYSTLKVQPAELEDSGVYFCASSSRGWQFFGPGTRLTVL.

The sample holds a few counts of this clonotype. The chain joins TRBV5-1 to TRBJ2-7, with D unresolved. The CDR3 covers 14 residues. The germline V and J ends were trimmed by 0 bases and 3 bases, with 10 bases remaining between them. Looked up from germline, CDR1 is SGHRS and CDR2 is YFSETQ. CDR3 amino acids: CASSLASQDYEQYF. The CDR3 nucleotides are TGCGCCAGCAGCTTGGCCTCCCAGGACTACGAGCAGTACTTC.

V gene TRBV15 combines with J gene TRBJ2-3; 11 bases agree with TRBD2. The length of the CDR3 is 15 residues. Trimming at V came to 6 bases and at J to 4 bases, leaving 6 bases not matched to a gene. Germline V gives CDR1 LNHNV, CDR2 YYDKDF (reference sequence). The chain's CDR3 is CATRALAGGSDTQYF. CDR3 DNA: TGTGCCACCAGGGCCCTAGCGGGGGGATCAGATACGCAGTATTTT.